The 31 T cell receptor beta chains reported below all come from one sample, sequenced in a study of glioma-infiltrating T cells. Amplification of TCR alpha and beta CDR3 regions from RNA used iRepertoire nested multiplex PCR. TCRdb fed the multiplex PCR reads into MiXCR, producing one record per CDR3 protein. This sample yields 300,000 to 400,000 distinct CDR3 sequences, of which roughly two fifths are seen a single time; more than 10% belongs to the top ten. Sequencing was performed on glioma tissue, nonneoplastic brain tissue, or PBMCs (not recorded which). The receptors stem from a human donor with low-grade glioma or glioblastoma, undergoing nonglioma brain surgery, or in good health (not recorded which).

This chain links TRBV27 with TRBJ2-7; maybe TRBD1 (5 bases). CDR1 is MNHEY, CDR2 SMNVEV, per germline (reference sequence). The CDR3 spans 14 residues. Trimming pared 2 bases from V and 5 bases from J, leaving 13 bases between. The DNA of the CDR3 is TGTGCCAGCAGTTTACTAGGACCACAGGACGAGCAGTACTTC. Amino acid sequence: CASSLLGPQDEQYF.

This clonotype was seen once. Because the CDR3's place on the DNA is in doubt, the DNA is left out and the CDR3 is given as listed by TCRdb. The rearrangement links TRBV12-3 or TRBV12-4 to TRBJ2-6. The CDR3 spans 15 amino acids, including both terminal residues. The CDR3 loop reads CASSLFGSGANVLSF.

Concerning this clonotype: A clone one base away is much larger, so this may be a read error. V is TRBV29-1 and J is TRBJ2-3; D is unclear. V lost 5 bases, J lost 6 bases, and 15 bases lay in between. Germline V lookup: CDR1 SQVTM, CDR2 ANQGSEA. The CDR3 has 13 residues. The CDR3: CSVRIGSVDTQYF. The CDR3 DNA reads as TGCAGCGTTCGAATTGGGTCGGTTGATACGCAGTATTTT.

This chain links TRBV18 with TRBJ1-2, with D perhaps matching TRBD1 (5 bases). Germline V lookup: CDR1 KGHSH, CDR2 LQKENI. The CDR3 is 13 residues long. With 5 bases removed from V and 3 bases from J, the gap between germline ends came to 10 bases. CDR3 DNA: TGTGCCAGCTCATTACAGGATGACTATGGCTACACCTTC. The encoded protein is CASSLQDDYGYTF.

Note on this clonotype: A much more abundant neighbour one base away suggests this may be a read error. It is likely a read error, because the conserved phenylalanine at the end of the CDR3 is missing. Here the CDR3 reads CADWTAAHDTQYL. The CDR3 DNA reads TGTGCCGACTGGACTGCGGCACATGATACGCAGTATCTT. This chain uses TRBV27 with TRBJ2-3; possible D gene TRBD2, 5 bases. The germline V and J ends were trimmed by 11 bases and 6 bases, with 18 bases remaining between them. Germline CDR1 reads MNHEY; CDR2 reads SMNVEV (reference sequence). There are 13 residues in the CDR3.

At least ten counts were recorded for this clonotype. This chain uses TRBV27 with TRBJ2-7, with D possibly being TRBD2 (6 bases). Deletions cut 8 bases from V and 4 bases from J, with 9 bases between. CDR1 is MNHEY and CDR2 is SMNVEV in the germline V gene (reference sequence). This CDR3 is built from 11 residues. The CDR3 DNA sequence: TGTGCCAGCGGGCGGGGATACGAGCAGTACTTC. Its protein product is CASGRGYEQYF.

This clonotype was observed many times. V gene TRBV27 combines with J gene TRBJ2-3; TRBD2 agrees at 13 bases. V lost 9 bases and J lost 4; bases outside the gene matches: 10. From germline, CDR1 is MNHEY and CDR2 SMNVEV (reference sequence). The CDR3 runs 16 residues. The CDR3 sequence: CARDPGLAGIPDTQYF. In nucleotides, the CDR3 is TGTGCCAGGGATCCGGGACTAGCGGGAATCCCAGATACGCAGTATTTT.

Worth noting for this clonotype: The junction departs from germline at one end; a sequencing error may be responsible. This rearrangement joins TRBV10-2 to TRBJ1-1; D remains ambiguous. CDR3 length: 13 residues. Germline CDR1 reads WSHSY; CDR2 reads SAAADI. CDR3 in DNA: TGTGCCACCCGCCGCGGTATGAACACTGAAGCTTTCTTT. Residues: CATRRGMNTEAFF.

The chain employs TRBV4-1 and TRBJ2-2; D is unresolved. This CDR3 has 15 residues. The germline V gene has CDR1 MGHRA and CDR2 YSYEKL. The V and J ends lost 0 bases and 6 bases respectively, with 11 bases between them. CDR3: CASSQEADPAGELFF. The CDR3, as DNA: TGCGCCAGCAGCCAAGAGGCGGACCCGGCCGGGGAGCTGTTTTTT.

This clonotype was seen ten or more times. V is TRBV7-2 and J is TRBJ2-5, with D tentatively TRBD1 (5 bases). CDR1 is SGHTA and CDR2 is FQGNSA in the germline V gene. Trimming left V 6 bases short and J 9 bases short, with 17 bases between. The CDR3 runs 13 residues. The CDR3 protein is CASSLDTYGAQYF. In nucleotides, the CDR3 is TGTGCCAGCAGTCTGGACACCTACGGTGCCCAGTACTTC.

A few counts support this clonotype. This chain uses TRBV20-1 with TRBJ2-7, with 8 bases fitting TRBD1. Germline CDR1 and CDR2: DFQATT and SNEGSKA (reference sequence). CDR3 length: 14 amino acids. V shed 1 base, J shed 3 bases, and the junction held 5 bases outside the gene matches. The CDR3 coding sequence is TGCAGTGCTAGAGTAGGGGACAGGAGCTACGAGCAGTACTTC. It translates to CSARVGDRSYEQYF.

In the case of this clonotype: In this CDR3 the conserved last residue, phenylalanine or tryptophan, is missing, so a read error is likely. This chain uses TRBV12-5 with TRBJ2-5; the D call may be TRBD1 or TRBD2 (5 bases each). V was clipped by 5 bases and J by 3 bases, with 13 bases between them. The germline CDR1 and CDR2 sequences are LGHNT and FRNRAP. CDR3 length equals 14 residues. The CDR3 bases are TGTGCTAGTGGTACCGGGACGGGCAAAGAGACCCAGTACCTC. The encoded protein is CASGTGTGKETQYL.

A few counts support this clonotype. This chain links TRBV4-1 with TRBJ2-1; D perhaps matches TRBD1 (5 bases). The CDR3 is 17 residues long. Per the germline V gene, CDR1 is MGHRA and CDR2 is YSYEKL. Between the trimmed V and J ends, which lost 4 bases and 2 bases, there was a span of 18 bases. Written as DNA, the CDR3 is TGCGCCAGCAGCCTAAGTGATCAGGGTGTAGCCTACAATGAGCAGTTCTTC. This codes for CASSLSDQGVAYNEQFF.

The chain employs TRBV19 and TRBJ2-7; D assignment may be TRBD1 or TRBD2 (5 bases each). V was pared by 7 bases and J by 3 bases, with 13 bases between. Germline CDR1 reads LNHDA; CDR2 reads SQIVND (reference sequence). The CDR3 consists of 13 residues. This CDR3 reads CASTEGPFYEQYF. The CDR3 nucleotides read TGTGCCAGTACAGAGGGACCCTTCTACGAGCAGTACTTC.

V gene TRBV15 combines with J gene TRBJ1-2; the D is unclear. V gave up 0 bases and J gave up 7 bases, with 12 bases separating them. The CDR3 runs to 14 residues. The germline gives CDR1 LNHNV, CDR2 YYDKDF (reference sequence). Written as DNA, the CDR3 is TGTGCCACCAGCAGAGATCTGGCACCTACTGGCTACACCTTC. Protein sequence: CATSRDLAPTGYTF. The entire variable domain, with the rest obtained from reference TRBV15 and TRBJ1-2, is as follows: DAMVIQNPRYQVTQFGKPVTLSCSQTLNHNVMYWYQQKSSQAPKLLFHYYDKDFNNEADTPDNFQSRRPNTSFCFLDIRSPGLGDTAMYLCATSRDLAPTGYTFGSGTRLTVV.

To note about this clonotype: One end of the junction is discordant with germline, which a read error may explain. The V call is TRBV29-1, the J call TRBJ2-2; 10 positions agree with TRBD1. Germline V gene lookup returns CDR1 SQVTM and CDR2 ANQGSEA. The CDR3 has 12 residues. The CDR3 DNA is TGCGGCGTTGGACAGGGGGCCGGGGAGCTGTTTTTT. Its translation: CGVGQGAGELFF.

This clonotype was observed at least ten times. The DNA for the CDR3 is TGTGCCAGCAGCTTGGAACAGCTAGCTAACTATGGCTACACCTTC. It codes for CASSLEQLANYGYTF. This chain connects TRBV7-2 to TRBJ1-2; D unresolved. Germline V gene lookup returns CDR1 SGHTA and CDR2 FQGNSA. Trimming left V 3 bases short and J 0 bases short, with 11 bases between. The CDR3 has 15 residues.

The V and J genes are TRBV19 and TRBJ1-5, with no clear D. Germline CDR1 reads LNHDA; CDR2 reads SQIVND (reference sequence). V lost 7 bases and J lost 1, with 5 bases in between. This CDR3 has 12 residues. CDR3 protein: CASKQSNQPQHF. The CDR3 DNA reads TGTGCCAGTAAGCAGAGCAATCAGCCCCAGCATTTT.

Of note for this clonotype: A read error may explain this, as a much larger clone is one base away. This rearrangement joins TRBV28 to TRBJ1-2, with 8 bases aligning to TRBD1. This CDR3 has 17 amino acids. CDR1 and CDR2 (germline): MDHEN, SYDVKM. After removal of 7 bases from V and 6 bases from J, the junction contained 19 bases not matched to a gene. The CDR3 region is CASILGTGLFFSDGYTF. The CDR3, as DNA: TGTGCCAGCATCTTGGGGACAGGCCTGTTCTTTTCGGATGGCTACACCTTC.

V is TRBV7-6 and J is TRBJ2-5; the match to TRBD2 covers 13 bases. The germline gives CDR1 SGHVS, CDR2 FNYEAQ. V lost 3 bases and J lost 1; bases outside the gene matches: 8. This CDR3 spans 18 amino acids. This CDR3 reads CASSFGLAGASFQETQYF. CDR3 nucleotide sequence: TGTGCCAGCAGCTTCGGACTAGCGGGAGCGTCTTTCCAAGAGACCCAGTACTTC.

The count of this clonotype is one. Mismatch with germline at one junction end may stem from a read error. This chain joins TRBV4-2 and TRBJ1-1, with TRBD1 as a possible D gene (5 bases). This CDR3 spans 15 amino acids. Per the germline V gene, CDR1 is LGHNA and CDR2 is YNFKEQ. The CDR3 loop is CASSQDRQGGTEALF. Here the CDR3 DNA reads TGTGCCAGCAGCCAAGATAGGCAGGGAGGCACTGAAGCTCTCTTT.

This clonotype was observed a few times. The chain uses TRBV20-1 and TRBJ2-5; tentative D call: TRBD2 (6 bases). The CDR3 consists of 16 residues. Between the trimmed V and J ends, which lost 0 bases and 2 bases, there was a span of 16 bases. Germline V gene data show CDR1 as DFQATT and CDR2 as SNEGSKA (reference sequence). Here the CDR3 DNA reads TGCAGTGCTAGAGATTTCGGGGCGGGACTTCAAGAGACCCAGTACTTC. This codes for CSARDFGAGLQETQYF.

The V call is TRBV7-2, the J call TRBJ2-7, with TRBD2 identical over 9 bases. This CDR3 region has 15 residues. V shed 5 bases and J 4 bases; nucleotides not matched to a gene: 9. Germline V gene sequence: CDR1 SGHTA, CDR2 FQGNSA. For the CDR3, the DNA is TGTGCCAGCAGCAGACTAGCGGCGACCGGGTACGAGCAGTACTTC. It is translated as CASSRLAATGYEQYF. Drawing the rest from reference TRBV7-2 and TRBJ2-7, the complete variable domain is GAGVSQSPSNKVTEKGKDVELRCDPISGHTALYWYRQSLGQGLEFLIYFQGNSAPDKSGLPSDRFSAERTGGSVSTLTIQRTQQEDSAVYLCASSRLAATGYEQYFGPGTRLTVT.

The chain combines TRBV24-1 with TRBJ2-3; D remains ambiguous. The CDR3 runs 15 residues. Germline V gives CDR1 KGHDR, CDR2 SFDVKD. Between the trimmed V and J ends, which lost 2 bases and 0 bases, there was a span of 8 bases. The CDR3 here is CATSDWSSSTDTQYF. The CDR3 nucleotides are TGTGCCACCAGTGATTGGTCATCTAGCACAGATACGCAGTATTTT.

This clonotype was seen only a few times. The chain couples TRBV18 to TRBJ2-1; no reliable D call. V lost 3 bases to trimming and J lost 6 bases, with 9 bases between them. Germline V gene sequence: CDR1 KGHSH, CDR2 LQKENI. The CDR3 sequence is 13 residues long. CDR3 residues: CASSPGQSNEQFF. The CDR3 region has the DNA TGTGCCAGCTCACCCGGGCAGAGCAATGAGCAGTTCTTC.

Note on this clonotype: Given a much more abundant clone one base away, this may be a read error. The chain couples TRBV10-3 to TRBJ1-1; maybe TRBD1 (5 bases). The CDR3 is 14 residues long. V was trimmed by 0 bases and J by 6 bases, leaving 11 bases between them. Germline CDR1 is ENHRY and CDR2 is SYGVKD. The CDR3: CAISESNRPSEAFF. The CDR3 DNA sequence: TGTGCCATCAGTGAGTCCAACAGGCCCTCTGAAGCTTTCTTT.

This clonotype was detected many times. The chain combines TRBV28 with TRBJ2-1, with 11 bases matching TRBD2. The trim removed 5 bases at V and 8 bases at J, leaving 11 bases unmatched. Germline CDR1 and CDR2: MDHEN and SYDVKM. CDR3 length: 16 amino acids. The CDR3 protein is CASSILAGGPGDEQFF. CDR3 bases: TGTGCCAGCAGTATATTAGCGGGAGGGCCCGGGGATGAGCAGTTCTTC.

The count of this clonotype is one. At one end, the junction sequence differs from germline, possibly due to a read error. The V gene is TRBV27, the J gene TRBJ2-7; D is ambiguous. The CDR3 totals 15 residues. The germline CDR1 and CDR2 sequences are MNHEY and SMNVEV (reference sequence). Here the CDR3 reads CASSISDGPLYEQYF. CDR3 coding DNA: TGTGCCAGCAGTATATCCGACGGGCCTCTCTACGAGCAGTACTTC.

This clonotype was detected a few times. The chain has TRBV4-2 and TRBJ1-6, with D maybe TRBD1 (5 bases). This CDR3 has 21 residues. Germline V gene data show CDR1 as LGHNA and CDR2 as YNFKEQ. V lost 2 bases, J lost 5 bases, and 28 bases lay in between. CDR3 protein: CASSQWPTGTRVGRDNSPLHF. CDR3 nucleotides: TGTGCCAGCAGCCAATGGCCCACGGGGACTCGAGTAGGGAGGGATAATTCACCCCTCCACTTT.

This clonotype was found a few times. J is TRBJ2-1 and V is TRBV2; 7 positions agree with TRBD1. V was clipped by 5 bases and J by 10 bases; unmatched bases: 8. The germline V gene has CDR1 SNHLY and CDR2 FYNNEI. The CDR3 has 13 amino acids. The DNA for the CDR3 is TGTGCCAGCAGTAAAACAGGGGTCGGGGAGCAGTTCTTC. It translates to CASSKTGVGEQFF.

The chain has TRBV5-6 and TRBJ2-5; 7 bases align to TRBD2. The CDR3 length is 13 residues. Trimming took 3 bases from V and 5 from J; bases not matched to a gene: 4. The germline V gene has CDR1 SGHDT and CDR2 YYEEEE. CDR3 region: CASSWGGMETQYF. The CDR3 DNA is TGTGCCAGCAGCTGGGGAGGGATGGAGACCCAGTACTTC.